The text below deals with one T cell receptor beta chain. This entry is derived from a study of T cell changes during pregnancy in multiple sclerosis. Per the germline V gene, CDR1 is SGHAT and CDR2 is FQNNGV. This CDR3 is 15 amino acids long. The V end was cut by 4 bases, the J end by 6 bases, with 15 bases between. Assay: immunoSEQ multiplex PCR; the TCRdb copy retains only in-frame clones and omits some. The sample records about 68,000 clones, about 90% being singletons. The specimen comprised peripheral blood, sampled in the second trimester of pregnancy. The sequence was obtained from a female donor with multiple sclerosis, enrolled in a pregnancy study. The chain couples TRBV11-2 to TRBJ2-2; D is perhaps TRBD2 (7 bases). For the CDR3, the DNA is TGTGCCAGCAGCTCTCGGGGGGCCGGGGCCGGGGAGCTGTTTTTT. Protein product: CASSSRGAGAGELFF.